This T cell receptor beta chain was found in a study of blood T cell repertoires in COVID-19. Turning to the study itself: Acute and convalescent COVID-19 samples came from the United States, Italy and Spain. T cells, B-cell-depleted T cells, or PBMCs provided the cDNA or gDNA that served as material.

Under the authors' procedure: Counts of nucleated cells, estimated from reference gene primer amplification, were obtained. Measured with immunoSEQ multiplex PCR; TCRdb has only the in-frame clones, and not every one. V and J calls and clone size are given by that table; D and trimming were obtained from the DNA. The sample has tens of thousands of clones; 65% to 85% are singletons. CDR1 and CDR2 (germline): KGHSH, LQKENI. V was cut by 2 bases and J by 4 bases, with 9 bases left in between. This CDR3 contains 15 residues. A note on this clone: This CDR3 is also generated by other DNA sequences in the sample.

Sequences were obtained from peripheral blood. The receptor comes from a man of 80 years or more with active or convalescent COVID-19. The chain combines TRBV18 with TRBJ2-6; D might be TRBD1 (6 bases). CDR3 sequence (DNA): TGTGCCAGCTCACCAACCGGGACAGGGGCCAACGTCCTGACTTTC. Its translation is CASSPTGTGANVLTF.